This T cell receptor (beta chain) was identified during a study of T cells in localized non-small cell lung cancer. The CDR3 is 14 residues long. CDR1 is SQVTM and CDR2 is ANQGSEA in the germline V gene. Trimming took 2 bases from V and 5 from J, leaving 15 bases between them. Sequenced by immunoSEQ multiplex PCR; TCRdb stores in-frame clones only, minus some. The sample contains approximately 88,000 clones, just over 90% of which appear only once. This clone was observed a handful of times. This sample comprised PBMCs, obtained before any cancer treatment. The receptor was derived from a woman aged 35-75 years with stage II squamous cell lung carcinoma. J is TRBJ1-2 and V is TRBV29-1, with TRBD1 as a possible D gene (6 bases). The CDR3 coding sequence is TGCAGCGTTGAAATAGGGGGTTCCCAATATGGCTACACCTTC. Its protein is CSVEIGGSQYGYTF. The full variable domain, with the rest looked up from reference TRBV29-1 and TRBJ1-2, is SAVISQKPSRDICQRGTSLTIQCQVDSQVTMMFWYRQQPGQSLTLIATANQGSEATYESGFVIDKFPISRPNLTFSTLTVSNMSPEDSSIYLCSVEIGGSQYGYTFGSGTRLTVV.